These T cell receptor beta chains were read from a single sample in a study of blood T cell repertoires in COVID-19. This table comes from immunoSEQ multiplex PCR, and its TCRdb copy is limited to in-frame clones, with some not included. Of 150,000 to 200,000 clones in the sample, 85% to 90% were seen once. The source material was peripheral blood. These TCRs come from a woman in her 70s with COVID-19, enrolled during active disease. Both conserved end residues are part of each CDR3. The D gene is left open where the match is weak. Only part of the rows carry a size: once, few, many, or a class if the clone is expanded.

TRBD1	TRBV4-2	.	TRBJ1-5	TGTGCCAGCAGTCAAGAGGAGACAGGGGGCGATCAGCCCCAGCATTTT	CASSQEETGGDQPQHF
.	TRBV9	.	TRBJ2-3	TGTGCCAGCAGCGTTGGGGGCCGAGGTACAGATACGCAGTATTTT	CASSVGGRGTDTQYF
TRBD1	TRBV29-1	.	TRBJ2-6	TGCAGCGTTGGACAGGGGGCGGCTGGGGCCAACGTCCTGACTTTC	CSVGQGAAGANVLTF
TRBD2	TRBV20-1	once	TRBJ2-3	TGCAGTGCTTCGGGGGGGTATACGCAGTATTTT	CSASGGYTQYF
.	TRBV28	.	TRBJ1-5	TGTGCCAGCAGTTTAGCACAGGGCGGTCAGCCCCAGCATTTT	CASSLAQGGQPQHF
.	TRBV7-8	.	TRBJ1-5	TGTGCCAGCAGCTTAGTGGTAGAAGACTTCCAGCATTTT	CASSLVVEDFQHF
TRBD2	TRBV19	.	TRBJ2-4	TGTGCCAGTAGTATTCTCCAAGCGGGGAAAAACATTCAGTACTTC	CASSILQAGKNIQYF
TRBD2	TRBV10-3	.	TRBJ2-7	TGTGCCATCAGTGAACCCGGACTAGCGGGAGAAGGCGAGCAGTACTTC	CAISEPGLAGEGEQYF
.	TRBV5-1	many	TRBJ1-6	TGCGCCAGCAGCTTGGGGGGGCCAGGGGCCAATAATTCACCCCTCCACTTT	CASSLGGPGANNSPLHF
TRBD1	TRBV18	.	TRBJ1-1	TGTGCCAGCTCACGAGGGACAGGGAACACTGAAGCTTTCTTT	CASSRGTGNTEAFF